A selection of T cell receptor beta chains follows, all from one sample in a study of cytomegalovirus exposure and HLA in healthy donors. The repertoire was sequenced with immunoSEQ multiplex PCR; TCRdb's copy has only in-frame clones and lacks some. The repertoire consists of about 160,000 clones, with 80% occurring once and the leading ten covering about 1.3%. Sequencing input: PBMCs. These receptors all stem from a woman aged 45-60 years in good health and CMV-seronegative. CDR3s include the opening cysteine and the closing phenylalanine or tryptophan. Each record gives: CDR3 protein, J gene, V gene, CDR3 length, clone size. Clone size appears in some rows only: once, few, many, or a class for an expanded clone.

CDR3 protein: CASSLVGVGSNYGYTF
J gene: TRBJ1-2
V gene: TRBV11-2
CDR3 length: 16
clone size: .

CDR3 protein: CASSPRGLANNEQFF
J gene: TRBJ2-1
V gene: TRBV4-1
CDR3 length: 15
clone size: .

CDR3 protein: CASRFDREMSYEQYF
J gene: TRBJ2-7
V gene: TRBV7-2
CDR3 length: 15
clone size: .

CDR3 protein: CASSFLLVSGGASETQYF
J gene: TRBJ2-5
V gene: TRBV5-6
CDR3 length: 18
clone size: once

CDR3 protein: CASSFSGLPNTEAFF
J gene: TRBJ1-1
V gene: TRBV19
CDR3 length: 15
clone size: .

CDR3 protein: CASSPSGGTVETQYF
J gene: TRBJ2-5
V gene: TRBV7-3
CDR3 length: 15
clone size: once

CDR3 protein: CASNPTGDTEAFF
J gene: TRBJ1-1
V gene: TRBV5-1
CDR3 length: 13
clone size: .

CDR3 protein: CASRRDPSSYEQYF
J gene: TRBJ2-7
V gene: TRBV10-1
CDR3 length: 14
clone size: .

CDR3 protein: CASSPRGPDYGYTF
J gene: TRBJ1-2
V gene: TRBV6-5
CDR3 length: 14
clone size: .

CDR3 protein: CASSLISGSLGSNEQFF
J gene: TRBJ2-1
V gene: TRBV18
CDR3 length: 17
clone size: .

CDR3 protein: CASSLSGTGFVHNTEAFF
J gene: TRBJ1-1
V gene: TRBV7-8
CDR3 length: 18
clone size: .

CDR3 protein: CASRTGTGVLEQYF
J gene: TRBJ2-7
V gene: TRBV6-6
CDR3 length: 14
clone size: .

CDR3 protein: CASRREPSSYEQYF
J gene: TRBJ2-7
V gene: TRBV2
CDR3 length: 14
clone size: .

CDR3 protein: CASSQEVRGTDTQYF
J gene: TRBJ2-3
V gene: TRBV4-3
CDR3 length: 15
clone size: .

CDR3 protein: CASSIYTGNYGYTF
J gene: TRBJ1-2
V gene: TRBV19
CDR3 length: 14
clone size: .

CDR3 protein: CASSLSFWRLIDNSPLHF
J gene: TRBJ1-6
V gene: TRBV28
CDR3 length: 18
clone size: .

CDR3 protein: CASSQDRGRTQYF
J gene: TRBJ2-3
V gene: TRBV4-3
CDR3 length: 13
clone size: .

CDR3 protein: CASIDPGSGANVLTF
J gene: TRBJ2-6
V gene: TRBV28
CDR3 length: 15
clone size: .

CDR3 protein: CASSPAGYNEQFF
J gene: TRBJ2-1
V gene: TRBV28
CDR3 length: 13
clone size: .

CDR3 protein: CASIPFSGTGGSEAFF
J gene: TRBJ1-1
V gene: TRBV2
CDR3 length: 16
clone size: few

CDR3 protein: CASSAEGQGVKNIQYF
J gene: TRBJ2-4
V gene: TRBV9
CDR3 length: 16
clone size: .

CDR3 protein: CASRSAGTYQETQYF
J gene: TRBJ2-5
V gene: TRBV19
CDR3 length: 15
clone size: .

CDR3 protein: CASSLDQGLAQYF
J gene: TRBJ2-7
V gene: TRBV7-2
CDR3 length: 13
clone size: .

CDR3 protein: CASSGGARSTDTQYF
J gene: TRBJ2-3
V gene: TRBV7-9
CDR3 length: 15
clone size: .

CDR3 protein: CASAQGQAQYF
J gene: TRBJ2-5
V gene: TRBV28
CDR3 length: 11
clone size: .

CDR3 protein: CASSIDRARTEAFF
J gene: TRBJ1-1
V gene: TRBV19
CDR3 length: 14
clone size: .

CDR3 protein: CASKVWQRDTEAFF
J gene: TRBJ1-1
V gene: TRBV19
CDR3 length: 14
clone size: .

CDR3 protein: CASSFGGNTEAFF
J gene: TRBJ1-1
V gene: TRBV7-2
CDR3 length: 13
clone size: .

CDR3 protein: CASSPPSSVEQYF
J gene: TRBJ2-7
V gene: TRBV18
CDR3 length: 13
clone size: .

CDR3 protein: CASSEQGAREAFF
J gene: TRBJ1-1
V gene: TRBV2
CDR3 length: 13
clone size: once

CDR3 protein: CASSPNRVGAKDSEAFF
J gene: TRBJ1-1
V gene: TRBV2
CDR3 length: 17
clone size: .

CDR3 protein: CARSRGGQGFGEAFF
J gene: TRBJ1-1
V gene: TRBV6-5
CDR3 length: 15
clone size: .

CDR3 protein: CASSLADRPTVVNTEAFF
J gene: TRBJ1-1
V gene: TRBV4-3
CDR3 length: 18
clone size: .

CDR3 protein: CASSQRLAVNQPQHF
J gene: TRBJ1-5
V gene: TRBV4-3
CDR3 length: 15
clone size: .

CDR3 protein: CARGGQSTEAFF
J gene: TRBJ1-1
V gene: TRBV27
CDR3 length: 12
clone size: once

CDR3 protein: CASTPGGVDPITLHF
J gene: TRBJ1-6
V gene: TRBV5-1
CDR3 length: 15
clone size: .

CDR3 protein: CASSQGSGTGELFF
J gene: TRBJ2-2
V gene: TRBV5-1
CDR3 length: 14
clone size: once

CDR3 protein: CASTLLNRGRQPQHF
J gene: TRBJ1-5
V gene: TRBV19
CDR3 length: 15
clone size: .

CDR3 protein: CASSRGQGAYNEQFF
J gene: TRBJ2-1
V gene: TRBV5-5
CDR3 length: 15
clone size: .

CDR3 protein: CASSLIQIEVYGYTF
J gene: TRBJ1-2
V gene: TRBV28
CDR3 length: 15
clone size: .

CDR3 protein: CASSPNPTGVNTIYF
J gene: TRBJ1-3
V gene: TRBV9
CDR3 length: 15
clone size: .

CDR3 protein: CAWSHREEQYF
J gene: TRBJ2-7
V gene: TRBV30
CDR3 length: 11
clone size: .

CDR3 protein: CASGGSTDTQYF
J gene: TRBJ2-3
V gene: TRBV6-6
CDR3 length: 12
clone size: once

CDR3 protein: CASRRRQVNNSPLHF
J gene: TRBJ1-6
V gene: TRBV6-5
CDR3 length: 15
clone size: .

CDR3 protein: CASSLNGADEQFF
J gene: TRBJ2-1
V gene: TRBV13
CDR3 length: 13
clone size: .

CDR3 protein: CASSLITATEAFF
J gene: TRBJ1-1
V gene: TRBV27
CDR3 length: 13
clone size: .

CDR3 protein: CASSAKKSGRPYYGYTF
J gene: TRBJ1-2
V gene: TRBV19
CDR3 length: 17
clone size: .

CDR3 protein: CASSSGSLGEKLFF
J gene: TRBJ1-4
V gene: TRBV27
CDR3 length: 14
clone size: .